This entry lists 26 T cell receptor beta chains sequenced from one sample in a study. TCRdb redid the calling of the RT-PCR reads with MiXCR, one entry per CDR3 protein. The sample lists around 700,000 distinct CDR3 sequences, 14% occurring once. Sequencing was carried out using memory CD4+ T cells from blood. The receptors were gathered from a female donor in good health, serving as a healthy control.

The gene calls are TRBV29-1 and TRBJ2-2; D gene unclear. Germline V CDR1 and CDR2: SQVTM, ANQGSEA. The CDR3 runs 14 residues. The V end lost 4 bases, the J end lost 0 bases, and 9 bases lay between the germline ends. DNA of the CDR3: TGCAGCGTTGCTCACACGTCGAACACCGGGGAGCTGTTTTTT. Protein product: CSVAHTSNTGELFF.

This clonotype showed up many times. CDR3 loop: CASSSRGSGSDEQFF. DNA for the CDR3: TGTGCCAGCAGCTCGCGTGGGTCGGGAAGCGATGAGCAGTTCTTC. This chain joins TRBV7-6 and TRBJ2-1; D perhaps matches TRBD2 (5 bases). The CDR3 totals 15 residues. Germline V gene data show CDR1 as SGHVS and CDR2 as FNYEAQ. Trimming left V 4 bases short and J 8 bases short, with 18 bases between.

The chain joins TRBV2 to TRBJ2-7; TRBD1 aligns across 7 bases. CDR3 length: 18 residues. Germline CDR1 and CDR2: SNHLY and FYNNEI. Germline trimming cut 3 bases from V and 3 bases from J; bases unmatched to any gene: 17. Here the CDR3 reads CASSDGPSHGTAFYEQYF. Here the CDR3 DNA reads TGTGCCAGCAGTGATGGGCCCTCCCATGGGACAGCCTTCTACGAGCAGTACTTC.

The chain recombines TRBV5-1 with TRBJ2-5; the D is unclear. Looked up from germline, CDR1 is SGHRS and CDR2 is YFSETQ. The CDR3 contains 12 residues. V was cut by 4 bases and J by 2 bases, with 6 bases left in between. CDR3 sequence: CASSEIQETQYF. CDR3 in DNA: TGCGCCAGCAGCGAGATTCAAGAGACCCAGTACTTC.

The chain uses TRBV28 and TRBJ1-6, with unresolved D. The V gene's germline CDR1 is MDHEN and CDR2 SYDVKM. Between the trimmed V and J ends, which lost 4 bases and 8 bases, there was a span of 6 bases. The length of the CDR3 is 12 residues. The CDR3 DNA follows: TGTGCCAGCAGTTCCACTTATTCACCCCTCCACTTT. Amino acid sequence: CASSSTYSPLHF.

At least ten counts were recorded for this clonotype. The rearrangement joins TRBV7-2 to TRBJ2-5; D remains ambiguous. CDR1 and CDR2 (germline): SGHTA, FQGNSA. Trimming removed 5 bases from V and 0 bases from J, with 4 bases in between. The length of the CDR3 is 12 residues. CDR3 amino acids: CASSQYQETQYF. CDR3 nucleotides: TGTGCCAGCAGCCAGTACCAAGAGACCCAGTACTTC.

This clonotype was counted only a few times. This chain connects TRBV6-2 or TRBV6-3 to TRBJ1-2; D uncertain. The CDR3 loop spans 15 amino acids. CDR1 MNHEY and CDR2 SVGEGT come from the germline V gene. The V end lost 4 bases, the J end lost 2 bases, and 14 bases lay between the germline ends. The CDR3 nucleotides read TGTGCCAGCAGTTCCCCTTCTGGCGGGAACTATGGCTACACCTTC. Translated: CASSSPSGGNYGYTF.

This clonotype has only a few counts. The J gene is TRBJ2-5, the V gene TRBV7-2, with D unresolved. The length of the CDR3 is 13 residues. CDR1 and CDR2 from the germline V gene are SGHTA and FQGNSA. V lost 5 bases and J 2 bases, leaving 9 bases between the germline ends. The CDR3 loop reads CASSATVQETQYF. CDR3 DNA sequence: TGTGCCAGCAGCGCGACCGTACAAGAGACCCAGTACTTC.

The CDR3 region has the DNA TGTGCCAGCAGTTACGATAACACCGGGGAGCTGTTTTTT. Protein sequence: CASSYDNTGELFF. V and J are TRBV6-5 and TRBJ2-2; no reliable D call. Per germline, CDR1 MNHEY and CDR2 SVGAGI. CDR3 size: 13 residues. V lost 2 bases and J 2 bases, leaving 3 bases between the germline ends.

This clonotype was recorded many times. The chain carries TRBV6-5 and TRBJ2-7, with 9 bases identical to TRBD1. Germline V gives CDR1 MNHEY, CDR2 SVGAGI. The CDR3 covers 12 residues. V gave up 5 bases and J gave up 5 bases; unmatched junction bases: 1. DNA for the CDR3: TGTGCCAGCAGTAGGACAGGGGACGAGCAGTACTTC. It is translated as CASSRTGDEQYF.

This clonotype was counted at least ten times. CDR3 sequence: CSAASGSWETQYF. The CDR3 DNA is TGCAGTGCCGCGAGCGGGAGCTGGGAGACCCAGTACTTC. The chain joins TRBV20-1 to TRBJ2-5; 8 bases map to TRBD2. This CDR3 spans 13 amino acids. V dropped 6 bases and J dropped 5; count of bases not matched to a gene: 8. In germline, CDR1 is DFQATT, CDR2 SNEGSKA (reference sequence).

The chain employs TRBV11-2 and TRBJ1-2; D may be TRBD1 (6 bases). CDR3 size: 14 residues. CDR1 SGHAT and CDR2 FQNNGV come from the germline V gene. The ends were cut back, 5 bases at V and 9 bases at J, with 19 bases in the middle. CDR3: CASSPNRGVQSYTF. As DNA, the CDR3 is TGTGCCAGCAGCCCAAATAGGGGGGTGCAGAGCTACACCTTC.

This clonotype was detected many times. The rearrangement links TRBV5-6 to TRBJ2-1, with no clear D. This CDR3 spans 15 amino acids. V dropped 2 bases and J dropped 1 base, with 10 bases sitting between them. Looked up from germline, CDR1 is SGHDT and CDR2 is YYEEEE. In DNA, the CDR3 is TGTGCCAGCAGCTTTTGGCGGTCGTCCTACAATGAGCAGTTCTTC. Translated, it gives CASSFWRSSYNEQFF.

J is TRBJ1-2 and V is TRBV20-1, with a possible D match to TRBD1 (6 bases). Trimming took 2 bases from V and 0 from J, leaving 13 bases between them. Germline lookup yields CDR1 DFQATT and CDR2 SNEGSKA (reference sequence). CDR3 length equals 15 residues. Here the CDR3 reads CSARLGGPANYGYTF. CDR3 bases: TGCAGTGCTAGATTGGGGGGGCCTGCTAACTATGGCTACACCTTC.

This rearrangement joins TRBV12-3 or TRBV12-4 to TRBJ2-3, with D maybe TRBD1 (5 bases). This CDR3 is 16 amino acids long. Trimming stripped 8 bases from V and 0 bases from J, with 18 bases between. CDR3 in DNA: TGTGCCAGCTGCCCCCGGCGTGGGGCCAGCACAGATACGCAGTATTTT. As protein: CASCPRRGASTDTQYF.

Ten or more counts support this clonotype. The chain links TRBV7-2 to TRBJ2-7; 7 bases agree with TRBD1. Germline CDR1 SGHTA, CDR2 FQGNSA. The V and J ends lost 6 bases and 6 bases, in that order; junction bases with no gene match: 8. This CDR3 has 13 amino acids. CDR3 bases: TGTGCCAGCAGTACAAGCAGGGGGTTCGAGCAGTACTTC. This gives the protein CASSTSRGFEQYF.

Many counts were recorded for this clonotype. This rearrangement joins TRBV7-2 to TRBJ2-3; the match to TRBD2 covers 7 bases. The length of the CDR3 is 15 residues. The germline CDR1 and CDR2 sequences are SGHTA and FQGNSA. V dropped 5 bases and J dropped 0; count of bases not matched to a gene: 5. The CDR3 nucleotides read TGTGCCAGCAGCCCGGGACTAACCAGCACAGATACGCAGTATTTT. Its translation: CASSPGLTSTDTQYF.

This rearrangement joins TRBV7-9 to TRBJ2-1, with TRBD2 matching over 7 bases. There are 15 residues in the CDR3. J lost 8 bases, V lost 5 bases, and 12 bases had no gene match. Per germline, CDR1 SEHNR and CDR2 FQNEAQ (reference sequence). CDR3 DNA: TGTGCCAGCAGCCCGGTGGAGCGGGGTGGGGATGAGCAGTTCTTC. Its protein product is CASSPVERGGDEQFF.

This clonotype was detected only a few times. A much larger clone sits a single nucleotide away, making a read error possible. CDR3 in DNA: TGTGCCAGCAGCTTCATGGGAAATGAGCAGTTCTTC. Its protein is CASSFMGNEQFF. V gene TRBV3-1 combines with J gene TRBJ2-1; D gene ambiguous. The CDR3 runs to 12 residues. The germline V gene encodes CDR1 LGHDT and CDR2 YNNKEL (reference sequence). V lost 5 bases, J lost 7 bases, and 9 bases lay in between.

The rearrangement links TRBV28 to TRBJ2-2; D not resolved. The germline V gene has CDR1 MDHEN and CDR2 SYDVKM. CDR3 length: 13 residues. Trimming left V 8 bases short and J 0 bases short, with 7 bases between. The CDR3 region is CASANTNTGELFF. CDR3 nucleotide sequence: TGTGCCAGCGCGAATACGAACACCGGGGAGCTGTTTTTT.

This clonotype was observed at least ten times. This rearrangement joins TRBV12-3 or TRBV12-4 to TRBJ1-2; D not resolved. Trimming cost V 6 bases and J 7 bases, with 18 bases left between them. This CDR3 is built from 14 residues. CDR3 bases: TGTGCCAGCAGCACCTACGTCGGGTTTGGTGGCTACACCTTC. It specifies CASSTYVGFGGYTF.

J is TRBJ1-4 and V is TRBV19; D gene ambiguous. The CDR3 contains 14 residues. Trimming removed 3 bases from V and 8 bases from J, with 13 bases in between. Germline V gene data show CDR1 as LNHDA and CDR2 as SQIVND (reference sequence). The CDR3 nucleotides read TGTGCCAGTAGTATCGGGCCGGTAGTGGAAAAACTGTTTTTT. Residues: CASSIGPVVEKLFF.

CDR3 loop: CASSIMAGLTYEQYF. In nucleotides, the CDR3 is TGCGCCAGCAGTATCATGGCAGGACTTACCTACGAGCAGTACTTC. This chain uses TRBV5-1 with TRBJ2-7; perhaps TRBD2 as D (5 bases). The V gene lost 5 bases and the J gene lost 2 bases, with 17 bases spanning the gap. Per the germline V gene, CDR1 is SGHRS and CDR2 is YFSETQ. The length of the CDR3 is 15 residues. The full variable domain, with the rest looked up from reference TRBV5-1 and TRBJ2-7, is KAGVTQTPRYLIKTRGQQVTLSCSPISGHRSVSWYQQTPGQGLQFLFEYFSETQRNKGNFPGRFSGRQFSNSRSEMNVSTLELGDSALYLCASSIMAGLTYEQYFGPGTRLTVT.

This clonotype was observed a few times. The gene calls are TRBV12-3 or TRBV12-4 and TRBJ2-3; 13 bases are a match to TRBD2. V trimming: 6 bases; J trimming: 6 bases; junction bases outside the gene matches: 3. This CDR3 comprises 14 residues. The CDR3, as DNA: TGTGCCAGCAGACTAGCGGGAGGGGTGGATACGCAGTATTTT. It encodes CASRLAGGVDTQYF.

This clonotype turned up a few times. V usage is TRBV20-1 and J usage is TRBJ1-5; D ambiguous. Trimming pared 3 bases from V and 1 base from J, leaving 10 bases between. Germline-derived CDR1 and CDR2 are DFQATT and SNEGSKA (reference sequence). The CDR3 is made up of 14 amino acids. CDR3 DNA sequence: TGCAGTGCTAGTCTCTGGGAGAGCAATCAGCCCCAGCATTTT. Translating gives CSASLWESNQPQHF.

This clonotype was counted a few times. V is TRBV20-1 and J is TRBJ2-7; D assignment may be TRBD1 or TRBD2 (5 bases each). Trimming left V 1 base short and J 2 bases short, with 21 bases between. From germline, CDR1 is DFQATT and CDR2 SNEGSKA (reference sequence). The CDR3 runs 17 residues. This CDR3 reads CSARGEGQGARTYEQYF. The CDR3 DNA reads TGCAGTGCTAGAGGTGAGGGCCAAGGGGCTAGGACCTACGAGCAGTACTTC.